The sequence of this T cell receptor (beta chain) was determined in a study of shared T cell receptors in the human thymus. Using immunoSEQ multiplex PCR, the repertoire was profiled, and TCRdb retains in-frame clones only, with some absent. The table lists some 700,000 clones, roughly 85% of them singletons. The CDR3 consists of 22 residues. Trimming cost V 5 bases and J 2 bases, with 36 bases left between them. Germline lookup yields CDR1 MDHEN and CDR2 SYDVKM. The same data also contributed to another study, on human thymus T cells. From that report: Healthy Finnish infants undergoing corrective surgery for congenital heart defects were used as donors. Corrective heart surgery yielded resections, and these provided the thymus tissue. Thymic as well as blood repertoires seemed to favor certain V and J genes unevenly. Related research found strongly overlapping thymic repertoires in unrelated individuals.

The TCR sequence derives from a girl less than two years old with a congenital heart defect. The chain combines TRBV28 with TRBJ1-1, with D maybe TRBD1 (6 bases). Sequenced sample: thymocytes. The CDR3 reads CASSHTLLGPKQGLGSNTEAFF. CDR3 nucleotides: TGTGCCAGCAGTCATACCCTCCTAGGGCCGAAACAGGGATTAGGTTCAAACACTGAAGCTTTCTTT. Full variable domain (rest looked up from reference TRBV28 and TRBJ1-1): DVKVTQSSRYLVKRTGEKVFLECVQDMDHENMFWYRQDPGLGLRLIYFSYDVKMKEKGDIPEGYSVSREKKERFSLILESASTNQTSMYLCASSHTLLGPKQGLGSNTEAFFGQGTRLTVV.